Reported below is one TCR beta chain. This sample stems from a study of blood T cell repertoires in COVID-19. Sequenced by immunoSEQ multiplex PCR; TCRdb stores in-frame clones only, minus some. Here the sample spans approximately 150,000 clones, 80% to 95% being singletons. Seattle's cohort entered during active infection and was followed longitudinally. The CDR3 has 13 amino acids. Germline V CDR1 and CDR2: SGHTA, FQGTGA. Between the trimmed V and J ends, which lost 11 bases and 1 base, there was a span of 12 bases. The rearrangement uses TRBV7-3 and TRBJ2-1, with D perhaps TRBD1 (6 bases). The clonotype comes from a woman aged 60 to 75 with COVID-19, enrolled during active disease. Sequenced material: peripheral blood. The CDR3 sequence is CAGQGYSYNEQFF. For the CDR3, the DNA is TGTGCCGGCCAGGGGTATTCCTACAATGAGCAGTTCTTC.